This T cell receptor beta chain was sequenced in a study of shared clonotypes between healthy human individuals. The overall study: The cohort comprised a couple of women and a few men. Their ages spanned 18 to 49 years.

CDR1 and CDR2 from the germline V gene are MDHEN and SYDVKM. The CDR3 is 15 residues long. V was pared by 8 bases and J by 2 bases, with 9 bases of the junction left unmatched. All of the donors resided in Nashville, Tennessee, and each was a Caucasian adult. Of note for this clone: Its antigen is unknown.

Generated by immunoSEQ multiplex PCR, the TCRdb table keeps only in-frame clones and is missing some. The sample includes roughly 1,000,000 clones, approximately 78% of them seen just once. Notes on the study in general: Rarefaction curves obtained for sorted subsets showed sequencing incomplete despite large depth.

The specimen was memory CD4+ T cells from PBMCs. Subset denoted: CD45RA-negative fraction. The sequence derives from a man aged 18-30 years in good health. Some clones in this sample may be carry-over from other donors' samples. V usage is TRBV28 and J usage is TRBJ1-3, with 7 bases matching TRBD1. CDR3 in DNA: TGTGCCAGCGTAGGGGGCGAAGATCCTGGAAACACCATATATTTT. It is translated as CASVGGEDPGNTIYF.